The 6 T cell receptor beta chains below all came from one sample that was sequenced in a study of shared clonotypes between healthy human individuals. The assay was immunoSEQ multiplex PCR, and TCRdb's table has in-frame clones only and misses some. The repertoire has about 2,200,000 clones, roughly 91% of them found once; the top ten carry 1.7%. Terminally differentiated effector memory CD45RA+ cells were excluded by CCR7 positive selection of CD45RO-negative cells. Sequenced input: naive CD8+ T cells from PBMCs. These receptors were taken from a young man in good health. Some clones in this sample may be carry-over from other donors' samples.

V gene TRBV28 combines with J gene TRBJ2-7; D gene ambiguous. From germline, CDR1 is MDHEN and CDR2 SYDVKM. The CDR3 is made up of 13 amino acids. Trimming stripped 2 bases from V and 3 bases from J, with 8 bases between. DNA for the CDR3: TGTGCCAGCAGTTTAAACACAAACTACGAGCAGTACTTC. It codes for CASSLNTNYEQYF.

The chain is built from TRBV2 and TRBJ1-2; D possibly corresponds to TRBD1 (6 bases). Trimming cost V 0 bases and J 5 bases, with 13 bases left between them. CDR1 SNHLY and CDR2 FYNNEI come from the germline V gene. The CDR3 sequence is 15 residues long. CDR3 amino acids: CASSEAGGADYGYTF. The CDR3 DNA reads TGTGCCAGCAGTGAAGCGGGGGGCGCAGATTATGGCTACACCTTC.

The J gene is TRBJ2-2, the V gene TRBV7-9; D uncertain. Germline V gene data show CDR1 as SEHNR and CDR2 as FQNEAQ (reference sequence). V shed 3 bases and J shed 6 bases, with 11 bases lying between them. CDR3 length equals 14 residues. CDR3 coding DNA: TGTGCCAGCAGCTTTGGGCAGAGAGCCGGGGAGCTGTTTTTT. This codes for CASSFGQRAGELFF.

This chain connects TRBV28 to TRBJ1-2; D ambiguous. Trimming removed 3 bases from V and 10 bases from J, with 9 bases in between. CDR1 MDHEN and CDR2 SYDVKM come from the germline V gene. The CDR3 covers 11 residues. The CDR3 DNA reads TGTGCCAGCAGTTTTTCCTGGGACTACACCTTC. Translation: CASSFSWDYTF.

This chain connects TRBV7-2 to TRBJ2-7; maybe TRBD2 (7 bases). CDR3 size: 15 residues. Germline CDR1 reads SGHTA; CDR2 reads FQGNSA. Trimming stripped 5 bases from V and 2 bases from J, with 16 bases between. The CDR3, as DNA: TGTGCCAGCAGCGAAGGGGGGGGTAGCACCTACGAGCAGTACTTC. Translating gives CASSEGGGSTYEQYF.

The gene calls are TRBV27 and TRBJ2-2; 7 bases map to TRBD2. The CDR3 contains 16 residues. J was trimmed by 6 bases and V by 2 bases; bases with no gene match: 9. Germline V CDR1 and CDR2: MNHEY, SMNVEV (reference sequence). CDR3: CASSLGLGGRAGELFF. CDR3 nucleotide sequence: TGTGCCAGCAGTTTAGGTCTCGGGGGGAGGGCCGGGGAGCTGTTTTTT.